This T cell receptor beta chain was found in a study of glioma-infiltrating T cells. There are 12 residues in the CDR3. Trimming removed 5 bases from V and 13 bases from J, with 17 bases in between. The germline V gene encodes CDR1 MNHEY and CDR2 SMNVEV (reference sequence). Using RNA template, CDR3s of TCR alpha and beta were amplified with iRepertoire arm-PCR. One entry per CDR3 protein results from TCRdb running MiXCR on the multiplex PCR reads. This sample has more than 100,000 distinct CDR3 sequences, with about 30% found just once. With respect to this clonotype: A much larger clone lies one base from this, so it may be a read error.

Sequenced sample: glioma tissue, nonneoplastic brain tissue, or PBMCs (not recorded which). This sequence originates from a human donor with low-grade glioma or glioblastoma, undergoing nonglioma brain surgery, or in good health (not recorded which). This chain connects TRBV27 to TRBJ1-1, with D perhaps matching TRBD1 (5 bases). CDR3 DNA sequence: TGTGCCAGCAGTATGGGACGGCCCTCTATTTTCTTT. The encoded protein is CASSMGRPSIFF.